The 27 T cell receptor beta chains given below trace back to one sample, sequenced in a study of human T cells and chemical hapten exposure. TCRdb called the RACE reads again in MiXCR, with one record for every CDR3 protein. The sample records a few hundred thousand distinct CDR3 sequences, nearly 5% being singletons. The time point: patch test 1, 2 weeks after DPC sensitization. Treatment in this sample: therapeutic diphenylcyclopropenone sensitization with weekly scalp DPC. The source was whole blood, collected in connection with sensitization to the hapten diphenylcyclopropenone (DPC). These receptors were taken from a woman aged 45-65 years with alopecia areata. Some clones in this sample may be carry-over from other donors' samples.

This clonotype was seen ten or more times. This rearrangement joins TRBV28 to TRBJ2-7; 10 bases map to TRBD2. The CDR3 has 16 residues. Germline CDR1 reads MDHEN; CDR2 reads SYDVKM. V gave up 3 bases and J gave up 5 bases; unmatched junction bases: 10. The chain's CDR3 is CASSFPSGGVRNEQYF. CDR3 coding DNA: TGTGCCAGCAGTTTCCCGAGCGGGGGGGTCCGGAACGAGCAGTACTTC.

The sample holds a few counts of this clonotype. The chain joins TRBV5-1 to TRBJ2-7; 7 nucleotides align to TRBD1. Looked up from germline, CDR1 is SGHRS and CDR2 is YFSETQ. This CDR3 is 13 amino acids long. With V trimmed by 2 bases and J by 6 bases, 5 bases remained unmatched. The DNA of the CDR3 is TGCGCCAGCAGCTTAGGGGGCTCCACCGAGCAGTACTTC. Translated: CASSLGGSTEQYF.

This clonotype was observed many times. This chain links TRBV18 with TRBJ2-3; TRBD1 or TRBD2 may be the D gene (5 bases each). The CDR3 consists of 14 residues. Germline CDR1 KGHSH, CDR2 LQKENI. Trimming pared 3 bases from V and 2 bases from J, leaving 9 bases between. CDR3: CASSPRGLTDTQYF. CDR3 in DNA: TGTGCCAGCTCACCCCGGGGCCTCACAGATACGCAGTATTTT.

In its sample, this clonotype was seen a few times. The V and J genes are TRBV7-2 and TRBJ2-3, with D tentatively TRBD1 (5 bases). V was trimmed by 5 bases and J by 6 bases, leaving 12 bases between them. Germline-derived CDR1 and CDR2 are SGHTA and FQGNSA. This CDR3 is 13 amino acids long. The CDR3: CASSPKGRDTQYF. The DNA for the CDR3 is TGTGCCAGCAGCCCGAAGGGGCGCGATACGCAGTATTTT.

A word on this clonotype: A much more abundant neighbour one base away suggests this may be a read error. The gene calls are TRBV18 and TRBJ2-3, with a possible D match to TRBD2 (6 bases). Germline assignment: CDR1 KGHSH and CDR2 LQKENI. This CDR3 is 14 amino acids long. This CDR3 is CASSPAGSTDTQFF. CDR3 nucleotides: TGTGCCAGCTCACCTGCGGGATCCACAGATACGCAGTTTTTT.

At least ten counts were recorded for this clonotype. This rearrangement joins TRBV20-1 to TRBJ2-7; weak D call: TRBD2 (6 bases). The germline V gene encodes CDR1 DFQATT and CDR2 SNEGSKA (reference sequence). V lost 1 base to trimming and J lost 9 bases, with 10 bases between them. The CDR3 has 11 residues. CDR3: CSARGGGLQYF. As DNA, the CDR3 is TGCAGTGCTAGAGGTGGGGGGTTGCAGTACTTC.

The sample holds a few counts of this clonotype. The V and J genes are TRBV12-3 or TRBV12-4 and TRBJ1-1; D is perhaps TRBD1 (5 bases). The ends were cut back, 2 bases at V and 7 bases at J, with 14 bases in the middle. CDR3 length equals 14 residues. CDR3 sequence (DNA): TGTGCCAGCAGTTTATCCCAGGGCGGAGGTGAAGCTTTCTTT. Translating it yields CASSLSQGGGEAFF.

This clonotype was observed at least ten times. The V call is TRBV14, the J call TRBJ1-5; D not resolved. Germline CDR1 SGHDN, CDR2 FVKESK. This CDR3 region has 12 residues. The V end was cut by 6 bases, the J end by 4 bases, with 7 bases between. This CDR3 is CASRRRNQPQHF. CDR3 bases: TGTGCCAGCAGGCGCAGGAATCAGCCCCAGCATTTT. The full variable domain, with the rest looked up from reference TRBV14 and TRBJ1-5, is EAGVTQFPSHSVIEKGQTVTLRCDPISGHDNLYWYRRVMGKEIKFLLHFVKESKQDESGMPNNRFLAERTGGTYSTLKVQPAELEDSGVYFCASRRRNQPQHFGDGTRLSIL.

This clonotype was counted many times. This rearrangement joins TRBV2 to TRBJ2-5, with 8 bases that match TRBD1. V gave up 6 bases and J gave up 4 bases; unmatched junction bases: 10. This CDR3 is 15 amino acids long. Germline values: CDR1 SNHLY, CDR2 FYNNEI. For the CDR3, the DNA is TGTGCCAGCAGGGTGGGACAGGCCGGCGGAGAGACCCAGTACTTC. It yields the protein CASRVGQAGGETQYF.

This clonotype was seen only a few times. V usage is TRBV7-9 and J usage is TRBJ2-7; 9 bases are a match to TRBD1. V was pared by 4 bases and J by 3 bases, with 4 bases of the junction left unmatched. The CDR3 runs to 14 residues. In germline, CDR1 is SEHNR, CDR2 FQNEAQ (reference sequence). The DNA of the CDR3 is TGTGCCAGCAGCTCGGGACAGGGAGACTACGAGCAGTACTTC. This codes for CASSSGQGDYEQYF.

This clonotype was seen at least ten times. The CDR3 spells CASSFGSAYEQYF. The CDR3 bases are TGCGCCAGCAGCTTTGGTAGCGCCTACGAGCAGTACTTC. This chain uses TRBV5-1 with TRBJ2-7; D is possibly TRBD2 (5 bases). This CDR3 spans 13 amino acids. The ends were cut back, 2 bases at V and 2 bases at J, with 8 bases in the middle. Germline lookup yields CDR1 SGHRS and CDR2 YFSETQ.

Points on this clonotype: A much larger clone differs from this one at a single base, so this may be a read error. This chain joins TRBV20-1 and TRBJ2-1, with D tentatively TRBD1 (5 bases). The CDR3 contains 13 residues. Germline V lookup: CDR1 DFQATT, CDR2 SNEGSKA (reference sequence). This chain's CDR3 is CSASGPGYNKQFF. For the CDR3, the DNA is TGCAGTGCCAGTGGTCCAGGGTACAATAAGCAGTTCTTC.

In its sample, this clonotype was seen a few times. The chain links TRBV7-9 to TRBJ2-5, with TRBD1 as a possible D gene (6 bases). CDR1 and CDR2 (germline): SEHNR, FQNEAQ (reference sequence). Deletions cut 4 bases from V and 6 bases from J, with 18 bases between. This CDR3 has 15 amino acids. This chain's CDR3 is CASSSNRVAGKTQYF. DNA of the CDR3: TGTGCCAGCAGCTCAAACAGGGTGGCTGGGAAGACCCAGTACTTC.

The chain has TRBV9 and TRBJ2-7; 10 nucleotides line up with TRBD1. The V gene end was trimmed by 4 bases and the J gene end by 6 bases; junction bases not matched to a gene: 7. The CDR3 covers 14 residues. Germline V gives CDR1 SGDLS, CDR2 YYNGEE. The CDR3 here is CASSLGGQGTEQYF. The DNA for the CDR3 is TGTGCCAGCAGCCTAGGGGGACAGGGGACCGAGCAGTACTTC. Full variable domain (remainder filled in from reference TRBV9 and TRBJ2-7): DSGVTQTPKHLITATGQRVTLRCSPRSGDLSVYWYQQSLDQGLQFLIQYYNGEERAKGNILERFSAQQFPDLHSELNLSSLELGDSALYFCASSLGGQGTEQYFGPGTRLTVT.

Only a few counts were recorded for this clonotype. V usage is TRBV13 and J usage is TRBJ1-3, with D unclear. This CDR3 contains 12 residues. V was cut by 6 bases and J by 3 bases, with 6 bases left in between. Germline CDR1 reads PRHDT; CDR2 reads FYEKMQ (reference sequence). In DNA form, the CDR3 reads TGTGCCAGCAGTCAGAATGGAAACACCATATATTTT. Its protein is CASSQNGNTIYF.

This clonotype has more than one count but fewer than ten. The chain carries TRBV29-1 and TRBJ2-7; D is undetermined. This CDR3 region has 14 residues. CDR1 and CDR2 (germline): SQVTM, ANQGSEA. The V end lost 1 base, the J end lost 0 bases, and 10 bases lay between the germline ends. The CDR3 coding sequence is TGCAGCGTTGAAGGGGATTCGAGCTCCTACGAGCAGTACTTC. Translating it yields CSVEGDSSSYEQYF.

The gene calls are TRBV5-1 and TRBJ1-1; 8 nucleotides match TRBD1. The J segment lost 0 bases and the V segment lost 2 bases, leaving 3 bases of the junction unmatched. CDR3 length equals 15 residues. The germline gives CDR1 SGHRS, CDR2 YFSETQ. CDR3 protein: CASSFTTGVNTEAFF. CDR3 bases: TGCGCCAGCAGCTTCACGACAGGGGTGAACACTGAAGCTTTCTTT.

In its sample, this clonotype was seen many times. The chain couples TRBV10-3 to TRBJ1-4; 7 bases are shared with TRBD1. CDR3 length: 14 residues. Trimming cost V 6 bases and J 7 bases; bases outside gene matches: 8. The germline gives CDR1 ENHRY, CDR2 SYGVKD. The CDR3 DNA reads TGTGCCATCAGCCCCGGCAGGGGGGGTGAAAAACTGTTTTTT. This codes for CAISPGRGGEKLFF.

This clonotype was seen at least ten times. This sequence joins TRBV4-1 and TRBJ2-5, with 9 bases fitting TRBD2. After removal of 4 bases from V and 3 bases from J, the junction contained 9 bases not matched to a gene. The CDR3 extends over 16 amino acids. Looked up from germline, CDR1 is MGHRA and CDR2 is YSYEKL. CDR3 bases: TGCGCCAGCAGCCCCCTGTCCTCTAGCGGGGAAGAGACCCAGTACTTC. Translating gives CASSPLSSSGEETQYF.

This clonotype turned up a few times. This CDR3 is CSSHVPSGSTDTQYF. CDR3 in DNA: TGCAGCTCGCATGTCCCTAGCGGGAGCACAGATACGCAGTATTTT. The chain carries TRBV29-1 and TRBJ2-3, with 8 bases matching TRBD2. The junction had 10 bases not matched to a gene; V was cut back by 8 bases and J by 0 bases. CDR3 length equals 15 residues. CDR1 is SQVTM, CDR2 ANQGSEA, per germline.

This clonotype was detected ten times or more. This chain connects TRBV6-2 or TRBV6-3 to TRBJ2-5, with a possible D match to TRBD2 (5 bases). Looked up from germline, CDR1 is MNHEY and CDR2 is SVGEGT. The CDR3 loop spans 13 amino acids. Trimming cost V 7 bases and J 8 bases, with 17 bases left between them. The CDR3 loop reads CASKEAGDGTQYF. CDR3 nucleotides: TGTGCCAGCAAGGAGGCGGGTGATGGAACCCAGTACTTC.

This clonotype occurred many times. In DNA form, the CDR3 reads TGTGCCAGCAGCTCTGGGACACTACAAGAGACCCAGTACTTC. As protein: CASSSGTLQETQYF. The chain employs TRBV5-6 and TRBJ2-5, with D possibly TRBD1 on 6 matching bases. V lost 3 bases, J lost 2 bases, and 11 bases lay in between. CDR1 is SGHDT and CDR2 is YYEEEE in the germline V gene. The CDR3 extends over 14 amino acids. Full variable domain (remainder filled in from reference TRBV5-6 and TRBJ2-5): DAGVTQSPTHLIKTRGQQVTLRCSPKSGHDTVSWYQQALGQGPQFIFQYYEEEERQRGNFPDRFSGHQFPNYSSELNVNALLLGDSALYLCASSSGTLQETQYFGPGTRLLVL.

This clonotype was found many times. The genes are TRBV7-2 and TRBJ1-1; D is unresolved. V lost 5 bases and J 1 base, leaving 11 bases between the germline ends. The CDR3 totals 14 residues. Germline V gene data show CDR1 as SGHTA and CDR2 as FQGNSA. CDR3 DNA sequence: TGTGCCAGCAGCCGTCGGCGCGCGAACACTGAAGCTTTCTTT. Translating it yields CASSRRRANTEAFF. Looking up the rest from reference TRBV7-2 and TRBJ1-1 gives the full variable domain: GAGVSQSPSNKVTEKGKDVELRCDPISGHTALYWYRQSLGQGLEFLIYFQGNSAPDKSGLPSDRFSAERTGGSVSTLTIQRTQQEDSAVYLCASSRRRANTEAFFGQGTRLTVV.

This clonotype was counted many times. The chain recombines TRBV28 with TRBJ2-5; D might be TRBD2 (6 bases). CDR1 is MDHEN, CDR2 SYDVKM, per germline. Deletions cut 4 bases from V and 5 bases from J, with 14 bases between. This CDR3 contains 14 residues. The CDR3 here is CASSSGLREETQYF. CDR3 bases: TGTGCCAGCAGTTCGGGACTTAGAGAGGAGACCCAGTACTTC.

The sample holds many counts of this clonotype. This rearrangement joins TRBV6-1 to TRBJ2-3; 8 positions agree with TRBD1. CDR1 is MNHNS and CDR2 is SASEGT in the germline V gene. The ends lost 5 bases at V and 1 base at J; junction bases unmatched: 5. This CDR3 region has 15 residues. The CDR3 bases are TGTGCCAGCAGTACACAGGGGGTCGGCACAGATACGCAGTATTTT. Translated, it gives CASSTQGVGTDTQYF.

A few counts support this clonotype. This rearrangement joins TRBV7-6 to TRBJ1-1, with TRBD1 matching 7 bases. This CDR3 contains 15 residues. Per germline, CDR1 SGHVS and CDR2 FNYEAQ. J lost 7 bases, V lost 1 base, and 9 bases had no gene match. This chain's CDR3 is CASSLGATGEGEAFF. CDR3 bases: TGTGCCAGCAGCTTAGGGGCCACAGGGGAAGGTGAAGCTTTCTTT.

This clonotype was recorded at least ten times. The rearrangement uses TRBV5-1 and TRBJ1-5; D may be TRBD1 (5 bases). Germline CDR1 and CDR2: SGHRS and YFSETQ. The CDR3 is 15 residues long. Trimming pared 4 bases from V and 1 base from J, leaving 12 bases between. The CDR3 DNA is TGCGCCAGCAGCCTGGGGGTTCAGAGCAATCAGCCCCAGCATTTT. Its translation: CASSLGVQSNQPQHF.